This is a list of T cell receptor beta chains from one sample in a study of identical twins. TCRdb independently ran MiXCR on the 5' RACE reads; one entry per CDR3 protein. The table includes about 730,000 distinct CDR3 sequences, 21% detected once. The data also belong to a second study, concerning T cells expressing NK-cell markers.

Sequencing was performed on PBMCs. The receptors originated from a woman aged 18-35 years in good health. The CDR3 runs from the conserved cysteine through the conserved F or W. Each record gives: J gene, V gene, CDR3 length, clone size, D gene, CDR3 DNA, CDR3 protein. D genes are given only for firm matches. Size tells how often a clone was seen (once, few, many) or the class of an expanded clone, and some rows leave it out.

>TRBJ2-1|TRBV6-2/TRBV6-3|14|NA|NA
TGTGCCAGCAGAGAGCCAATCTTCTACAATGAGCAGTTCTTC
CASREPIFYNEQFF
>TRBJ1-1|TRBV4-3|14|few|TRBD1
TGCGCCAGCAGCCAACAGGGGGCTCTCACTGAAGCTTTCTTT
CASSQQGALTEAFF
>TRBJ2-1|TRBV6-4|14|few|NA
TGTGCCTTCCGGACACTAAGCCTCTACAATGAGCAGTTCTTC
CAFRTLSLYNEQFF
>TRBJ1-2|TRBV20-1|10|many|NA
TGCAGTGTCCCCTTCGAGGGCTACACCTTC
CSVPFEGYTF
>TRBJ1-2|TRBV29-1|12|NA|NA
TGCAGCGTTGGGCAGGTTAACTATGGCTACACCTTC
CSVGQVNYGYTF
>TRBJ1-1|TRBV9|16|NA|NA
TGTGCCAGCAGCGTAGGGGGATTCCCGGGGAACACTGAAGCTTTCTTT
CASSVGGFPGNTEAFF
>TRBJ1-5|TRBV20-1|14|many|TRBD1
TGCAGTGTTCAGTTGGGACAGAGCAATCAGCCCCAGCATTTT
CSVQLGQSNQPQHF
>TRBJ1-1|TRBV30|13|NA|NA
TGTGCCTGGAGTGTACAGGTGTCAGGAGAAGCTTTCTTT
CAWSVQVSGEAFF
>TRBJ2-3|TRBV3-1|15|many|NA
TGTGCCAGCAGCCACGTAGGGGACATCACAGATACGCAGTATTTT
CASSHVGDITDTQYF
>TRBJ2-7|TRBV3-1|16|NA|TRBD2
TGTGCCAGCAGCCAAGATCTAACTAGCGGGAGTAGCGAGCAGTACTTC
CASSQDLTSGSSEQYF
>TRBJ2-1|TRBV5-1|16|many|NA
TGCGCCAGCAGCTTGATCCCGGGGGCTGTCTACAATGAGCAGTTCTTC
CASSLIPGAVYNEQFF
>TRBJ2-1|TRBV12-3/TRBV12-4|17|few|TRBD2
TGTGCCAGCAGTCCACGTCGGACTAGCGGGGGAAGGGATGAGCAGTTCTTC
CASSPRRTSGGRDEQFF
>TRBJ1-1|TRBV7-3|13|NA|TRBD1
TGTGCCAGCAGCTTAAGTGCAGGGGGCGAAACTTTCTTT
CASSLSAGGETFF
>TRBJ2-7|TRBV9|15|NA|NA
TGTGCCAGCAGCGTAGTGGGGGATTGGGGGGCCGAGCAGTACTTC
CASSVVGDWGAEQYF
>TRBJ2-5|TRBV20-1|14|many|NA
TGCAGTGCTAGAGACCCGCTAGCCGGGGAGACCCAGTACTTC
CSARDPLAGETQYF
>TRBJ2-1|TRBV7-3|13|many|NA
TGTGCCAGCAGCTTAACGACGTACAATGAGCAGTTCTTC
CASSLTTYNEQFF
>TRBJ2-3|TRBV20-1|13|NA|NA
TGCAGTGCTGAGGGGCGGAACACAGATACGCAGTATTTT
CSAEGRNTDTQYF
>TRBJ2-2|TRBV6-1|15|few|TRBD2
TGTGCCAGCTGGAATCGGGAGGGTCTCACCGGGGAGCTGTTTTTT
CASWNREGLTGELFF
>TRBJ2-3|TRBV5-5|18|few|TRBD2
TGTGCCAGCAGCTTAACTAGCGTGACGACCTATAGCACAGATACGCAGTATTTT
CASSLTSVTTYSTDTQYF
>TRBJ1-5|TRBV6-2/TRBV6-3|14|NA|NA
TGTGCCAGCAGTTACGGACAGAGGAATCAGCCCCAGCATTTT
CASSYGQRNQPQHF
>TRBJ2-7|TRBV6-1|14|few|TRBD1
TGTGCCAGCAGTGAGCAGGGGGCGATGTACGAGCAGTACTTC
CASSEQGAMYEQYF
>TRBJ2-1|TRBV7-8|17|many|NA
TGTGCCAGCAGCGTCTCGGCGACTATAAGCTCCTACAATGAGCAGTTCTTC
CASSVSATISSYNEQFF
>TRBJ2-2|TRBV7-2|12|many|NA
TGTGCCAGCAGATACCCCACCGGGGAGCTGTTTTTT
CASRYPTGELFF
>TRBJ2-6|TRBV18|14|NA|TRBD1
TGTGCCAGCGTGGGGACAGCTGGGGCCAACGTCCTGACTTTC
CASVGTAGANVLTF
>TRBJ2-1|TRBV6-1|14|few|NA
TGTGCCAGCAGTCGCTTCACAGGCCACAATGAGCAGTTCTTC
CASSRFTGHNEQFF
>TRBJ2-1|TRBV6-2/TRBV6-3|12|NA|NA
TGTGCCAGCAGCCCGGCCCGTAATGAGCAGTTCTTC
CASSPARNEQFF
>TRBJ2-1|TRBV5-1|14|few|NA
TGCGCCAGCAGCGAGGGGGGCCTGGGTGAGGAGCAGTTCTTC
CASSEGGLGEEQFF
>TRBJ2-7|TRBV3-1|15|many|TRBD1
TGTGCCAGCAGCCAGTTCGGACAGGAAGCCTACGAGCAGTACTTC
CASSQFGQEAYEQYF
>TRBJ2-1|TRBV6-5|15|few|NA
TGTGCCAGCAGTTACTCTGGGGGGCGCTACAATGAGCAGTTCTTC
CASSYSGGRYNEQFF
>TRBJ2-7|TRBV10-2|11|few|NA
TGCGCCACCACGGGCAGCTACGAGCAGTACTTC
CATTGSYEQYF
>TRBJ2-7|TRBV19|11|many|NA
TGTGCCACCCAGGGGAGCAACGAGCAGTACTTC
CATQGSNEQYF
>TRBJ2-2|TRBV30|13|NA|NA
TGTGCCTGGGATATCGAGGTCACCGGGGAGCTGTTTTTT
CAWDIEVTGELFF
>TRBJ2-2|TRBV20-1|12|NA|NA
TGCAGTGCTAGCAGCCACACCGGGGAGCTGTTTTTT
CSASSHTGELFF
>TRBJ2-7|TRBV6-1|12|few|NA
TGTGCCAGCAGTGTATCGGGTTGGGAGCAGTACTTC
CASSVSGWEQYF
>TRBJ2-1|TRBV6-1|14|NA|NA
TGTGCCAGCAGCATCAGGAGCTCCTACAATGAGCAGTTCTTC
CASSIRSSYNEQFF
>TRBJ2-3|TRBV9|15|once|TRBD2
TGTGCCAGCAGCGTAAACAGCGGGACCACAGATACGCAGTATTTT
CASSVNSGTTDTQYF
>TRBJ2-7|TRBV20-1|16|NA|TRBD1
TGCAGTGCTAGCCGGGGTGTGGGACAGACCTCCTACGAGCAGTACTTC
CSASRGVGQTSYEQYF
>TRBJ1-6|TRBV9|16|many|TRBD1
TGTGCCAGCAGCGACCCTATGAGGGGGCCCAAGGGACCCCTCCACTTT
CASSDPMRGPKGPLHF
>TRBJ2-1|TRBV7-2|12|few|NA
TGTGCCAGCAGCACCGCAAACAAAGTGCAGTTCTTC
CASSTANKVQFF
>TRBJ2-7|TRBV19|14|NA|NA
TGTGCCAGTACCCCCGGGGGCGCGTCCTACGAGCAGTACTTC
CASTPGGASYEQYF
>TRBJ1-2|TRBV27|16|once|NA
TGTGCCAGCAGTTTATCGTGGTCGACAGTCAACTATGGCTACACCTTC
CASSLSWSTVNYGYTF
>TRBJ2-7|TRBV12-3/TRBV12-4|15|many|TRBD1
TGTGCCAGCAGTTTCGGACAGGGTGTCTCCTACGAGCAGTACTTC
CASSFGQGVSYEQYF
>TRBJ2-3|TRBV6-2/TRBV6-3|11|many|NA
TGTGCCAGCTCCGCGGGGAGAGGGCAGTATTTT
CASSAGRGQYF
>TRBJ1-1|TRBV5-1|15|NA|TRBD1
TGCGCCAGCAGCTTGTTAGGGGACAGGAACACTGAAGCTTTCTTT
CASSLLGDRNTEAFF
>TRBJ2-3|TRBV12-3/TRBV12-4|12|many|NA
TGTGCCAGCACCGGCCTCACAGATACGCAGTATTTT
CASTGLTDTQYF
>TRBJ2-1|TRBV12-3/TRBV12-4|12|many|NA
TGTGCCAGCAGTTTCTGGTCACAGGAGCAGTTCTTC
CASSFWSQEQFF
>TRBJ2-7|TRBV10-3|15|NA|TRBD1
TGTGCCATCAGTGCGACCGGGACAGGGTTCCACGAGCAGTACTTC
CAISATGTGFHEQYF
>TRBJ2-7|TRBV7-6|18|NA|TRBD2
TGTGCCAGCAGTCAGGGACTAGCGGGGGCCTCCTCCTTGGTCGAGCAGTACTTC
CASSQGLAGASSLVEQYF